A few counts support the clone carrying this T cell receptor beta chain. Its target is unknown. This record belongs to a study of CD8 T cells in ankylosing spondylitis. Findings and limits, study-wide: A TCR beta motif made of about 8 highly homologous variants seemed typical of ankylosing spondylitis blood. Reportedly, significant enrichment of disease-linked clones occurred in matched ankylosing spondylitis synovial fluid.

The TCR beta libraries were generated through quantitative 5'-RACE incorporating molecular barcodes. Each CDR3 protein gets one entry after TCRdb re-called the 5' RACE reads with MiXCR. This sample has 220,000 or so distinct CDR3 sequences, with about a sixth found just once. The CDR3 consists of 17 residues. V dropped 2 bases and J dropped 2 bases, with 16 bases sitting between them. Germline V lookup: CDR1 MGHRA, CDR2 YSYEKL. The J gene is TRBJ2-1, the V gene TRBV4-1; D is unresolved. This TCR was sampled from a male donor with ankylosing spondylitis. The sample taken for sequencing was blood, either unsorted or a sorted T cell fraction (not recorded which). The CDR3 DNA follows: TGCGCCAGCAGCCAAACTGACTTGAAGAGCACCTACAATGAGCAGTTCTTC. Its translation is CASSQTDLKSTYNEQFF.